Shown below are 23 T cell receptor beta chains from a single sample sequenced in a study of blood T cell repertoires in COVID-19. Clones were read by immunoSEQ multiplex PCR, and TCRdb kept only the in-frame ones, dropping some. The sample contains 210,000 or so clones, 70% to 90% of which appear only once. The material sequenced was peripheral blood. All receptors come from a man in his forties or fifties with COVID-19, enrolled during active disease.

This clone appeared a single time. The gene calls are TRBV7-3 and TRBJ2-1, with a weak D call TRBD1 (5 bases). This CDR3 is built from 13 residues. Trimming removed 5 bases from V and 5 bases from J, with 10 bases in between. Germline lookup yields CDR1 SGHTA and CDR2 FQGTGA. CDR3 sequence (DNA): TGTGCCAGCAGCCCCGAGGACAACAATGAGCAGTTCTTC. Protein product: CASSPEDNNEQFF.

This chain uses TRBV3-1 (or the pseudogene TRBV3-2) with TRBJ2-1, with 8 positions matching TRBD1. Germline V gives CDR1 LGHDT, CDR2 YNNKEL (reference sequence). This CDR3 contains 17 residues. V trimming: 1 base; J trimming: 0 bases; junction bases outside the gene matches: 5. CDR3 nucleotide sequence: TGTGCCAGCAGCCAAGGAGGGACAGGAAGCTCCTACAATGAGCAGTTCTTC. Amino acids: CASSQGGTGSSYNEQFF.

CDR3 region: CASSFVGSGTGFQPQHF. CDR3 bases: TGTGCCAGCAGTTTCGTAGGGTCAGGGACAGGGTTTCAGCCCCAGCATTTT. The chain carries TRBV28 and TRBJ1-5; TRBD1 aligns across 9 bases. The J segment lost 6 bases and the V segment lost 3 bases, leaving 12 bases of the junction unmatched. The germline V gene encodes CDR1 MDHEN and CDR2 SYDVKM. The CDR3 is 17 residues long.

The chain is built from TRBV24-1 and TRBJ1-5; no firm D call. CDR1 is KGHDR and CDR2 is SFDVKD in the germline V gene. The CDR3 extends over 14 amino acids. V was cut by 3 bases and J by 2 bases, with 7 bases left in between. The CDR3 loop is CATSDPGRNQPQHF. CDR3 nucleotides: TGTGCCACCAGTGATCCGGGTCGCAATCAGCCCCAGCATTTT.

This CDR3 is CASTRGRGTEAFF. Here the CDR3 DNA reads TGTGCCAGCACCAGGGGGCGGGGGACTGAAGCTTTCTTT. J is TRBJ1-1 and V is TRBV2, with TRBD1 matching 8 bases. The CDR3 loop spans 13 amino acids. Trimming removed 7 bases from V and 5 bases from J; junction bases left unmatched: 6. The germline CDR1 and CDR2 sequences are SNHLY and FYNNEI.

The CDR3 DNA sequence: TGTGCCAGCAGACCAGGGACAGGGCAACAGCCCCAGCATTTT. Amino acids: CASRPGTGQQPQHF. The chain recombines TRBV27 with TRBJ1-5; the match to TRBD1 covers 9 bases. Germline V gene sequence: CDR1 MNHEY, CDR2 SMNVEV (reference sequence). V dropped 6 bases and J dropped 7; count of bases not matched to a gene: 7. The CDR3 totals 14 residues.

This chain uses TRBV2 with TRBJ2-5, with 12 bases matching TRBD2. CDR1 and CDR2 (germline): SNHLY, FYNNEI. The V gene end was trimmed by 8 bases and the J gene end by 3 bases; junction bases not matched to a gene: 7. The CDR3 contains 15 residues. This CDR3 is CASRASGGAKETQYF. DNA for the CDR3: TGTGCCAGCCGGGCTAGCGGGGGGGCTAAAGAGACCCAGTACTTC.

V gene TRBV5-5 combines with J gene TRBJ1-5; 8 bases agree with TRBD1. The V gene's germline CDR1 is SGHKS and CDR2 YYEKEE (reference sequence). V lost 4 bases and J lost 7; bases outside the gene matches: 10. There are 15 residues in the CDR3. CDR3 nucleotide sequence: TGTGCCAGCAGCGCATCAGGGGGCAATGGCCAGCCCCAGCATTTT. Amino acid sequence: CASSASGGNGQPQHF.

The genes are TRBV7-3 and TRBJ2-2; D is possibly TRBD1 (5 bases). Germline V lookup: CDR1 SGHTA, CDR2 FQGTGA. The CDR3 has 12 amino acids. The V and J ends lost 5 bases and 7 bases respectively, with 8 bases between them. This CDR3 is CASSLGVGELFF. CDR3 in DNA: TGTGCCAGCAGCCTAGGGGTCGGGGAGCTGTTTTTT.

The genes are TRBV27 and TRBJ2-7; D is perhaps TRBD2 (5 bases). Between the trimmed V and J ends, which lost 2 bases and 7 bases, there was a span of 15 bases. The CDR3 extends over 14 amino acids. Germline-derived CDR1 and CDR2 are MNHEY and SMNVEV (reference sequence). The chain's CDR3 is CASSLKGEGWEQYF. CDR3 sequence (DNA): TGTGCCAGCAGTTTAAAGGGTGAGGGATGGGAGCAGTACTTC.

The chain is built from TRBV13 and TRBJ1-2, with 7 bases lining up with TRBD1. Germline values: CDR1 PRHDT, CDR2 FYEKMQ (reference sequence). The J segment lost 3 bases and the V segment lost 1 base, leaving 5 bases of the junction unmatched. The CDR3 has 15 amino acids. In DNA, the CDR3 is TGTGCCAGCAGCTTAGCCCCCGGGACAGACTATGGCTACACCTTC. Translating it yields CASSLAPGTDYGYTF.

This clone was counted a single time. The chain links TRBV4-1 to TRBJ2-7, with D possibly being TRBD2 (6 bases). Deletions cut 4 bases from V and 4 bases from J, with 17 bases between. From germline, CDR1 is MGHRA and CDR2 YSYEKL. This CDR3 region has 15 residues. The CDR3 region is CASSRGESRLYEQYF. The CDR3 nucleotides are TGCGCCAGCAGCCGGGGGGAAAGTCGTTTGTACGAGCAGTACTTC.

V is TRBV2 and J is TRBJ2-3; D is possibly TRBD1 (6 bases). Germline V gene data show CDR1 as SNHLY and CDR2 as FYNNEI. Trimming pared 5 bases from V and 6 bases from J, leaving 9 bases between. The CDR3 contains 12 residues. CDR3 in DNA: TGTGCCAGCAGTCCCGACAGGGATACGCAGTATTTT. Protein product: CASSPDRDTQYF.

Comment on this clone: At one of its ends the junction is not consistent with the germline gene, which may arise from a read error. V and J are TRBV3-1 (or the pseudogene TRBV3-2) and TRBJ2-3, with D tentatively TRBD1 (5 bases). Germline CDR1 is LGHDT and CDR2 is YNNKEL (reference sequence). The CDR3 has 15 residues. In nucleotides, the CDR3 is TGTGCCAGCAGCCAAGATTTCGTCTACACAGGTACGCAGTATTTT. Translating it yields CASSQDFVYTGTQYF.

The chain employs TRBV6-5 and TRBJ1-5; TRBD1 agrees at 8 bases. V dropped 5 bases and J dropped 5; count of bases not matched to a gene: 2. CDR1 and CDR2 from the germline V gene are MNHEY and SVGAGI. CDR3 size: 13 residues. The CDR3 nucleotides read TGTGCCAGCAGTATACAGGGGGATCAGCCCCAGCATTTT. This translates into CASSIQGDQPQHF.

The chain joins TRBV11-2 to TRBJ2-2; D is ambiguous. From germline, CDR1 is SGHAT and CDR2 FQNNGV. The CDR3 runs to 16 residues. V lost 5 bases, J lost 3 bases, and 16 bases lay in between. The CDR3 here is CASSHLQSLDTGELFF. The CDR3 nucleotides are TGTGCCAGCAGCCACCTGCAGAGTCTAGACACCGGGGAGCTGTTTTTT.

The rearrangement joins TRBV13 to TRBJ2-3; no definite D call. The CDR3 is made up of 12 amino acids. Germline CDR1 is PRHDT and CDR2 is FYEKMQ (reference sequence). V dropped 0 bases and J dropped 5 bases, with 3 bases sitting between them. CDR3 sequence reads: CASSLGLDTQYF. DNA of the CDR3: TGTGCCAGCAGCTTAGGCCTAGATACGCAGTATTTT.

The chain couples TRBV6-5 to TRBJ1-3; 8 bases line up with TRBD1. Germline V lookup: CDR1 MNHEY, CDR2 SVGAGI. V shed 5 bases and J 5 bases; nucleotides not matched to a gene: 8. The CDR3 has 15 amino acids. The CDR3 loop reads CASSNQGAPRNTIYF. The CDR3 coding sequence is TGTGCCAGCAGTAATCAGGGGGCCCCGAGAAACACCATATATTTT.

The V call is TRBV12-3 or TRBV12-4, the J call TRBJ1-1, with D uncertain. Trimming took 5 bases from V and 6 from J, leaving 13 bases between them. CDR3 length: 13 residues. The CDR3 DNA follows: TGTGCCAGCAGTCCTTTAGACACGTCTGAAGCTTTCTTT. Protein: CASSPLDTSEAFF.

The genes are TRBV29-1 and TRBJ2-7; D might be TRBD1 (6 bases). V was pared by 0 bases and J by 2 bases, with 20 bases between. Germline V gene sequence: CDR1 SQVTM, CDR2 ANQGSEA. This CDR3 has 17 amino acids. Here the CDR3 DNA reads TGCAGCGTTGAAGATCGCTTCTCTGGCAGGGGAACCTACGAGCAGTACTTC. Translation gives CSVEDRFSGRGTYEQYF.

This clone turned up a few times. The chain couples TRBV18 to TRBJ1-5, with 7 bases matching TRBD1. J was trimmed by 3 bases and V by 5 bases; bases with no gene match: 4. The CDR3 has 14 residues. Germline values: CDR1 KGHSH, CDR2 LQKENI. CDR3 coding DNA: TGTGCCAGCTCAACTACAGGGGCCAATCAGCCCCAGCATTTT. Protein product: CASSTTGANQPQHF. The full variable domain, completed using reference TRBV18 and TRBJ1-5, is NAGVMQNPRHLVRRRGQEARLRCSPMKGHSHVYWYRQLPEEGLKFMVYLQKENIIDESGMPKERFSAEFPKEGPSILRIQQVVRGDSAAYFCASSTTGANQPQHFGDGTRLSIL.

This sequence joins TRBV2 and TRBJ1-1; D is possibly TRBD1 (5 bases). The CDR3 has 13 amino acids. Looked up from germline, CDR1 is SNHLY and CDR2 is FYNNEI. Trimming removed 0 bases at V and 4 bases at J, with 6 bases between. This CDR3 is CASSEAGVTEAFF. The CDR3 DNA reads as TGTGCCAGCAGTGAAGCAGGGGTCACTGAAGCTTTCTTT.

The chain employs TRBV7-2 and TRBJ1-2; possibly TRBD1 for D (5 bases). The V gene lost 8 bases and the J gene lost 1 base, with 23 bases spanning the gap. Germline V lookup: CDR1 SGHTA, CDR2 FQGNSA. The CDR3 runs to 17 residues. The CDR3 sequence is CASGPHQGEGYNYGYTF. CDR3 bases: TGTGCCAGCGGCCCCCACCAAGGGGAGGGTTATAACTATGGCTACACCTTC.